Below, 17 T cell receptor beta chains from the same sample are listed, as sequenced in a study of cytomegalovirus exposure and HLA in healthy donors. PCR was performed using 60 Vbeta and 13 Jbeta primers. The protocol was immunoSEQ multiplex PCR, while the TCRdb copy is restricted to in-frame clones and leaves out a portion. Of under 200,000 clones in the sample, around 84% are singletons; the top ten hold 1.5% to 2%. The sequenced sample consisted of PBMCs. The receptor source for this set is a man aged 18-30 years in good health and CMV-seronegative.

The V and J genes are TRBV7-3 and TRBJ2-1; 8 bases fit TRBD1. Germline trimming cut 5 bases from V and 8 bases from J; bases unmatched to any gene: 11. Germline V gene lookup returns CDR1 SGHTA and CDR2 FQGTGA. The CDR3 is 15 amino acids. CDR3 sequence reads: CASSTGQGSIDEQFF. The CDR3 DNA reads TGTGCCAGCAGCACAGGACAGGGCTCGATCGATGAGCAGTTCTTC.

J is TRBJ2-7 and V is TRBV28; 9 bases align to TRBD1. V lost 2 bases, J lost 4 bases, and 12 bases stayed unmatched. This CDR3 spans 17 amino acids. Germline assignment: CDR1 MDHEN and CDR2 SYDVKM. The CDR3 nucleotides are TGTGCCAGCAGTTTACAGGTGTGGGACAGGGATTTATACGAGCAGTACTTC. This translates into CASSLQVWDRDLYEQYF.

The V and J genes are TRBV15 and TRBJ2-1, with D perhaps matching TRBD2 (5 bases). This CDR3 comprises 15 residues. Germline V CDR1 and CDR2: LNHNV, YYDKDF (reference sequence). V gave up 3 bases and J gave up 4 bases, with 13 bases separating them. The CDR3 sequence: CATSSGETTYNEQFF. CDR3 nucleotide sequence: TGTGCCACCAGCAGTGGGGAGACTACGTACAATGAGCAGTTCTTC.

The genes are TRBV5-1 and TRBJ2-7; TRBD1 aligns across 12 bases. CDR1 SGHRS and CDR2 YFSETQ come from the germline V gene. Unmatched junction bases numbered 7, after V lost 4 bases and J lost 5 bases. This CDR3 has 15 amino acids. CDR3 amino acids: CASSGPGQGAHEQYF. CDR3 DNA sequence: TGCGCCAGCAGCGGTCCGGGACAGGGGGCCCACGAGCAGTACTTC. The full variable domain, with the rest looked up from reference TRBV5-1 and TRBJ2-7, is KAGVTQTPRYLIKTRGQQVTLSCSPISGHRSVSWYQQTPGQGLQFLFEYFSETQRNKGNFPGRFSGRQFSNSRSEMNVSTLELGDSALYLCASSGPGQGAHEQYFGPGTRLTVT.

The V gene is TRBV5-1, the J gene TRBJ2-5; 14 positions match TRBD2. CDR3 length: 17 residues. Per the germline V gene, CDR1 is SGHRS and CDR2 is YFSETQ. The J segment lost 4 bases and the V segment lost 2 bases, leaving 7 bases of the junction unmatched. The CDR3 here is CASSLRTSGRIGETQYF. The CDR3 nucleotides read TGCGCCAGCAGCTTAAGGACTAGCGGGAGGATCGGAGAGACCCAGTACTTC.

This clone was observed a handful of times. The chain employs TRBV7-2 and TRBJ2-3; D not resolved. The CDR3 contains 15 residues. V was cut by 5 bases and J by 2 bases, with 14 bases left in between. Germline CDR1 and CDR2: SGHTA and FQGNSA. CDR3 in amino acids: CASSASPWATDTQYF. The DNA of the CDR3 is TGTGCCAGCAGCGCCTCCCCCTGGGCCACAGATACGCAGTATTTT.

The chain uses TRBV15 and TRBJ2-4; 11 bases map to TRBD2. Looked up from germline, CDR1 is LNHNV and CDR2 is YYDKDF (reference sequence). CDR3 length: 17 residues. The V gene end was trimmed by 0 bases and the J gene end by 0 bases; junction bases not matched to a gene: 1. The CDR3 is CATSRELAGGAKNIQYF. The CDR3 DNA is TGTGCCACCAGCAGAGAGCTAGCGGGGGGAGCCAAAAACATTCAGTACTTC.

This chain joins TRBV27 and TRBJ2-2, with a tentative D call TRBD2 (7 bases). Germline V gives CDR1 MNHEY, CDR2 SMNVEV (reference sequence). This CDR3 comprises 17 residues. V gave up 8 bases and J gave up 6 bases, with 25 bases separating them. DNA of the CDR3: TGTGCCAGCGAATCCCGCGGGGGCCAACATTTCGCCGGGGAGCTGTTTTTT. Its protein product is CASESRGGQHFAGELFF.

The CDR3 DNA reads as TGTGCCAGCAGTGAAGTTACGGACAGGGGCCTCACCGGGGAGCTGTTTTTT. Protein product: CASSEVTDRGLTGELFF. The chain couples TRBV2 to TRBJ2-2; 9 bases match TRBD1. CDR3 length: 17 amino acids. The V and J ends lost 1 base and 4 bases, in that order; junction bases with no gene match: 7. From germline, CDR1 is SNHLY and CDR2 FYNNEI. Full variable domain (remainder filled in from reference TRBV2 and TRBJ2-2): EPEVTQTPSHQVTQMGQEVILRCVPISNHLYFYWYRQILGQKVEFLVSFYNNEISEKSEIFDDQFSVERPDGSNFTLKIRSTKLEDSAMYFCASSEVTDRGLTGELFFGEGSRLTVL.

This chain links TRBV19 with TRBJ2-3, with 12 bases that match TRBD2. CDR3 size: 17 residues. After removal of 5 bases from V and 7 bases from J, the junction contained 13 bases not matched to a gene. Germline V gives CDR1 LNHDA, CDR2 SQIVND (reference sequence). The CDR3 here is CASSPHLRTSGANTQYF. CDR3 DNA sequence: TGTGCCAGTAGTCCCCACTTGAGGACTAGCGGGGCTAATACGCAGTATTTT. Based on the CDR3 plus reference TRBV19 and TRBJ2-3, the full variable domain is DGGITQSPKYLFRKEGQNVTLSCEQNLNHDAMYWYRQDPGQGLRLIYYSQIVNDFQKGDIAEGYSVSREKKESFPLTVTSAQKNPTAFYLCASSPHLRTSGANTQYFGPGTRLTVL.

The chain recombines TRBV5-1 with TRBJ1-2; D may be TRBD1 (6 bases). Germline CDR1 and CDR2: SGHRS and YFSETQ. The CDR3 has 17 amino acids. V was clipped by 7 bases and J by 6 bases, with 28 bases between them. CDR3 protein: CASGQPGAQFQQNGYTF. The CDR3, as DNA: TGCGCCAGCGGCCAGCCAGGGGCACAATTTCAGCAGAATGGCTACACCTTC.

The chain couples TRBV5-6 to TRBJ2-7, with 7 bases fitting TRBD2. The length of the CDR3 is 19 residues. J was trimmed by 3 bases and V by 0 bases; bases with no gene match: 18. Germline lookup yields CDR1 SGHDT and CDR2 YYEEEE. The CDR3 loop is CASSLGGGLAAPPYYEQYF. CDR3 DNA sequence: TGTGCCAGCAGCTTGGGGGGGGGATTAGCAGCTCCCCCATACTACGAGCAGTACTTC.

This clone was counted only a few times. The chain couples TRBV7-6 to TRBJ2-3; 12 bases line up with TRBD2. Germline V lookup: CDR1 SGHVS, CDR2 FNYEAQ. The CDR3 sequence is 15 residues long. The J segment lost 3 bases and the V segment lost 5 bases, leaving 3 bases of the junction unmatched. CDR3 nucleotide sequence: TGTGCCAGCAGCCTCGGACTAGCGGGGACAGATACGCAGTATTTT. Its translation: CASSLGLAGTDTQYF.

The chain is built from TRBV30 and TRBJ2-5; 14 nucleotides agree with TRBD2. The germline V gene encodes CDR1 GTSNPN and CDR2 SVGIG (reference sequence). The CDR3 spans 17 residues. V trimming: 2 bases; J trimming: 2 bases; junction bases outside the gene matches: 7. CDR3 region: CAWSRLWTSGGQETQYF. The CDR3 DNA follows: TGTGCCTGGAGTCGACTGTGGACTAGCGGGGGGCAAGAGACCCAGTACTTC. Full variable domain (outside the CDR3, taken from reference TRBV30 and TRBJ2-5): SQTIHQWPATLVQPVGSPLSLECTVEGTSNPNLYWYRQAAGRGLQLLFYSVGIGQISSEVPQNLSASRPQDRQFILSSKKLLLSDSGFYLCAWSRLWTSGGQETQYFGPGTRLLVL.

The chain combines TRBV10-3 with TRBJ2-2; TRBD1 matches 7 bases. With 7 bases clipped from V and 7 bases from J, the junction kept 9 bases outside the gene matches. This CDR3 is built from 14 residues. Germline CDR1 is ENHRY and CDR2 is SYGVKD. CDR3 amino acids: CAIKLGTASGELFF. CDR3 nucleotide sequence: TGTGCCATCAAGTTGGGGACAGCCAGCGGGGAGCTGTTTTTT.

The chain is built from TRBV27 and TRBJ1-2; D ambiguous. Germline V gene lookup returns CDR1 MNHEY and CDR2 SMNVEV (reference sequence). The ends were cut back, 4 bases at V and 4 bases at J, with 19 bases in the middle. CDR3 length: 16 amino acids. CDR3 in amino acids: CASSSRFSAVGYGYTF. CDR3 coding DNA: TGTGCCAGCAGTTCTCGCTTCTCAGCGGTAGGCTATGGCTACACCTTC.

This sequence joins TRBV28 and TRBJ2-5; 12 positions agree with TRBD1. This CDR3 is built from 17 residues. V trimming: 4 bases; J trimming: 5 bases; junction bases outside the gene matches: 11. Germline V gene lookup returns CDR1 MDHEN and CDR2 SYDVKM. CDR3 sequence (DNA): TGTGCCAGCAGTTCCAGCGTCTTCGGGACAGGGGGCGAGACCCAGTACTTC. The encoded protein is CASSSSVFGTGGETQYF.